These 29 T cell receptor beta chains originate from one sample sequenced in a study of T cell changes during pregnancy in multiple sclerosis. Sequencing was performed with immunoSEQ multiplex PCR; in TCRdb, only in-frame clones are kept and a portion is missing. The sample includes more than 25,000 clones, 85% to 95% seen only once; the top ten take 0.71%. The material was CD4+ T cells from peripheral blood mononuclear cells, obtained in the first trimester of pregnancy. Receptors originate from a female donor with multiple sclerosis, enrolled in a pregnancy study.

The chain has TRBV6-5 and TRBJ2-5; 9 bases agree with TRBD1. The CDR3 length is 16 residues. The germline V gene encodes CDR1 MNHEY and CDR2 SVGAGI. Trimming removed 7 bases from V and 5 bases from J; junction bases left unmatched: 14. The CDR3: CASTYPGGTGWETQYF. The CDR3 DNA reads TGTGCCAGCACTTATCCCGGCGGGACAGGGTGGGAGACCCAGTACTTC.

V and J are TRBV11-3 and TRBJ1-1; D is ambiguous. The CDR3 runs to 13 residues. Germline V gives CDR1 SGHNT, CDR2 YENEEA. V gave up 5 bases and J gave up 8 bases, with 15 bases separating them. The CDR3 coding sequence is TGTGCCAGCAGCCAGAACCCGTGGCAAGAAGCTTTCTTT. Residues: CASSQNPWQEAFF.

This sequence joins TRBV5-4 and TRBJ2-7; tentatively, D is TRBD1 (6 bases). Germline values: CDR1 SGHNT, CDR2 YYREEE (reference sequence). The V gene lost 3 bases and the J gene lost 5 bases, with 21 bases spanning the gap. The CDR3 runs 16 residues. CDR3 in amino acids: CASSSATKRTADEQYF. The CDR3 region has the DNA TGTGCCAGCAGCTCCGCGACCAAAAGGACAGCCGACGAGCAGTACTTC.

This sequence joins TRBV5-1 and TRBJ2-3; 8 nucleotides agree with TRBD1. Germline V gene lookup returns CDR1 SGHRS and CDR2 YFSETQ. Trimming at V came to 0 bases and at J to 2 bases, leaving 5 bases not matched to a gene. This CDR3 has 16 residues. CDR3 loop: CASSLEGDRNTDTQYF. In nucleotides, the CDR3 is TGCGCCAGCAGCTTGGAGGGGGACAGGAACACAGATACGCAGTATTTT.

The genes are TRBV5-1 and TRBJ2-5; D not resolved. The CDR3 extends over 14 amino acids. Germline assignment: CDR1 SGHRS and CDR2 YFSETQ. Trimming took off 4 bases at V and 7 bases at J, with 17 bases between the two ends. The CDR3 loop reads CASSTTLTLATQYF. The CDR3 DNA is TGCGCCAGCAGCACCACTTTGACTTTGGCGACCCAGTACTTC.

V usage is TRBV12-5 and J usage is TRBJ2-2, with 11 bases identical to TRBD2. There are 20 residues in the CDR3. CDR1 and CDR2 from the germline V gene are LGHNT and FRNRAP. V lost 1 base, J lost 1 base, and 11 bases stayed unmatched. The CDR3 loop reads CASGLGISGTSGKNTGELFF. In DNA form, the CDR3 reads TGTGCTAGTGGTTTGGGGATAAGCGGGACTAGCGGTAAGAACACCGGGGAGCTGTTTTTT.

V and J are TRBV9 and TRBJ2-5, with 8 nucleotides matching TRBD2. CDR3 length: 15 residues. Germline V CDR1 and CDR2: SGDLS, YYNGEE. With 0 bases clipped from V and 5 bases from J, the junction kept 6 bases outside the gene matches. CDR3: CASSVGRGGVETQYF. CDR3 bases: TGTGCCAGCAGCGTAGGACGGGGGGGCGTCGAGACCCAGTACTTC.

CDR3 nucleotide sequence: TGTGCCAGCAGCTTGGAACTAAGTGGAGATACGCAGTATTTT. Translated, it gives CASSLELSGDTQYF. This sequence joins TRBV5-4 and TRBJ2-3; unclear D gene. Germline V lookup: CDR1 SGHNT, CDR2 YYREEE (reference sequence). Trimming shortened V by 0 bases and J by 5 bases, and 10 bases separated the two germline ends. The CDR3 spans 14 residues.

V usage is TRBV28 and J usage is TRBJ1-5; 7 positions match TRBD1. The CDR3 length is 15 residues. Germline assignment: CDR1 MDHEN and CDR2 SYDVKM. With 5 bases clipped from V and 2 bases from J, the junction kept 6 bases outside the gene matches. For the CDR3, the DNA is TGTGCCAGCAGTGGAGGGGGCACAGGCAATCAGCCCCAGCATTTT. It is translated as CASSGGGTGNQPQHF.

The chain couples TRBV19 to TRBJ1-2, with D uncertain. This CDR3 is 12 amino acids long. Trimming took off 6 bases at V and 1 base at J, with 6 bases between the two ends. CDR1 is LNHDA, CDR2 SQIVND, per germline (reference sequence). For the CDR3, the DNA is TGTGCCAGTAGGGGCGATAACTATGGCTACACCTTC. Encoded protein: CASRGDNYGYTF.

Only one count was recorded for this clone. The chain recombines TRBV5-5 with TRBJ2-1; 9 bases map to TRBD2. V trimming: 0 bases; J trimming: 10 bases; junction bases outside the gene matches: 11. Germline values: CDR1 SGHKS, CDR2 YYEKEE (reference sequence). The CDR3 consists of 16 residues. The DNA for the CDR3 is TGTGCCAGCAGCTTGGAGGGGCGGGGGGGCTTAGAGGAGCAGTTCTTC. Its protein is CASSLEGRGGLEEQFF.

This clone has only one observation. The chain combines TRBV5-1 with TRBJ1-4, with D possibly TRBD1 on 5 matching bases. In germline, CDR1 is SGHRS, CDR2 YFSETQ. The ends were cut back, 4 bases at V and 5 bases at J, with 15 bases in the middle. This CDR3 is built from 15 residues. The CDR3 bases are TGCGCCAGCAGCCCGGGCGGGACGGGGAATGAAAAACTGTTTTTT. This encodes CASSPGGTGNEKLFF.

The genes are TRBV13 and TRBJ2-7, with 8 bases lining up with TRBD1. The V segment lost 3 bases and the J segment 2 bases; nucleotides outside the gene matches: 3. Germline V gene sequence: CDR1 PRHDT, CDR2 FYEKMQ (reference sequence). The CDR3 sequence is 14 residues long. The DNA for the CDR3 is TGTGCCAGCAGCTTCGACAGGGGCGCCTACGAGCAGTACTTC. Its protein is CASSFDRGAYEQYF. Drawing the rest from reference TRBV13 and TRBJ2-7, the complete variable domain is AAGVIQSPRHLIKEKRETATLKCYPIPRHDTVYWYQQGPGQDPQFLISFYEKMQSDKGSIPDRFSAQQFSDYHSELNMSSLELGDSALYFCASSFDRGAYEQYFGPGTRLTVT.

This clone appeared once. V usage is TRBV6-5 and J usage is TRBJ1-2; D might be TRBD1 (5 bases). This CDR3 is 15 amino acids long. V was pared by 1 base and J by 4 bases, with 13 bases between. CDR1 is MNHEY, CDR2 SVGAGI, per germline. The CDR3 DNA reads as TGTGCCAGCAGTTACTTGCCCGGGGGAGCCTATGGCTACACCTTC. Translation: CASSYLPGGAYGYTF.

The J gene is TRBJ2-7, the V gene TRBV27; D remains unclear. Per germline, CDR1 MNHEY and CDR2 SMNVEV (reference sequence). This CDR3 spans 15 amino acids. Deletions cut 1 base from V and 4 bases from J, with 14 bases between. This CDR3 is CASSLFPHSLYEQYF. CDR3 coding DNA: TGTGCCAGCAGTTTATTCCCGCACAGTCTTTACGAGCAGTACTTC.

The rearrangement joins TRBV19 to TRBJ2-2; 10 nucleotides match TRBD1. The CDR3 is 13 residues long. The J segment lost 3 bases and the V segment lost 9 bases, leaving 1 base of the junction unmatched. CDR1 is LNHDA and CDR2 is SQIVND in the germline V gene (reference sequence). The DNA for the CDR3 is TGTGCCAGCGGGACAGGGGACACCGGGGAGCTGTTTTTT. Protein: CASGTGDTGELFF. Based on the CDR3 plus reference TRBV19 and TRBJ2-2, the full variable domain is DGGITQSPKYLFRKEGQNVTLSCEQNLNHDAMYWYRQDPGQGLRLIYYSQIVNDFQKGDIAEGYSVSREKKESFPLTVTSAQKNPTAFYLCASGTGDTGELFFGEGSRLTVL.

This chain connects TRBV5-8 to TRBJ2-3, with D tentatively TRBD1 (6 bases). CDR1 is SGHTS, CDR2 YDEGEE, per germline. Trimming shortened V by 4 bases and J by 6 bases, and 12 bases separated the two germline ends. This CDR3 comprises 13 residues. The DNA of the CDR3 is TGTGCCAGCAGCCTAGGGACACGGGATACGCAGTATTTT. It codes for CASSLGTRDTQYF.

This sequence joins TRBV5-1 and TRBJ1-5; the D is unclear. Trimming cost V 1 base and J 5 bases, with 7 bases left between them. The germline CDR1 and CDR2 sequences are SGHRS and YFSETQ. This CDR3 is 13 amino acids long. CDR3 in amino acids: CASSLSQDQPQHF. CDR3 nucleotide sequence: TGCGCCAGCAGCTTGTCCCAGGATCAGCCCCAGCATTTT.

The chain couples TRBV7-9 to TRBJ1-2; TRBD1 agrees at 8 bases. The V gene's germline CDR1 is SEHNR and CDR2 FQNEAQ (reference sequence). The V segment lost 5 bases and the J segment 8 bases; nucleotides outside the gene matches: 7. The CDR3 extends over 13 amino acids. The CDR3 DNA reads as TGTGCCAGCAGCCCGCAGGGGGCTGGGGGCTACACCTTC. Translation gives CASSPQGAGGYTF. The variable domain in full, completed from reference TRBV7-9 and TRBJ1-2, reads DTGVSQNPRHKITKRGQNVTFRCDPISEHNRLYWYRQTLGQGPEFLTYFQNEAQLEKSRLLSDRFSAERPKGSFSTLEIQRTEQGDSAMYLCASSPQGAGGYTFGSGTRLTVV.

The chain links TRBV2 to TRBJ1-5; no clear D gene. CDR3 length: 15 residues. V was shortened by 5 bases and J by 0 bases, with 11 bases between the two germline ends. Germline V gives CDR1 SNHLY, CDR2 FYNNEI. Here the CDR3 reads CASSREVGSNQPQHF. Written as DNA, the CDR3 is TGTGCCAGCAGTCGCGAGGTGGGTAGCAATCAGCCCCAGCATTTT.

This clone was recorded once. This CDR3 reads CASSEAQLGYTF. The CDR3 DNA is TGTGCCAGCAGTGAAGCGCAACTTGGCTACACCTTC. The rearrangement joins TRBV6-1 to TRBJ1-2, with no clear D. The V end lost 0 bases, the J end lost 7 bases, and 6 bases lay between the germline ends. Per the germline V gene, CDR1 is MNHNS and CDR2 is SASEGT. There are 12 residues in the CDR3.

The chain combines TRBV5-1 with TRBJ2-3; no clear D gene. The CDR3 is made up of 13 amino acids. The V end lost 1 base, the J end lost 5 bases, and 8 bases lay between the germline ends. The germline CDR1 and CDR2 sequences are SGHRS and YFSETQ. The CDR3 DNA is TGCGCCAGCAGCTTGTACGGTGAAGATACGCAGTATTTT. Its translation: CASSLYGEDTQYF.

This chain links TRBV10-3 with TRBJ1-1; 8 nucleotides match TRBD1. V shed 7 bases and J 5 bases; nucleotides not matched to a gene: 9. The CDR3 is 14 amino acids. CDR1 and CDR2 (germline): ENHRY, SYGVKD. The CDR3 reads CAITSDRDGTEAFF. CDR3 in DNA: TGTGCCATCACCTCGGACAGGGATGGAACTGAAGCTTTCTTT.

The chain couples TRBV28 to TRBJ1-2; 7 nucleotides agree with TRBD1. J lost 8 bases, V lost 7 bases, and 16 bases had no gene match. The CDR3 extends over 15 amino acids. Germline V lookup: CDR1 MDHEN, CDR2 SYDVKM. CDR3 in DNA: TGTGCCAGCAACCGGGACAGCTCCTCACCGGGGGGCTACACCTTC. Translation: CASNRDSSSPGGYTF.

The CDR3 region is CASSLGWAGQETQYF. CDR3 nucleotides: TGTGCCAGCAGCTTAGGATGGGCAGGGCAAGAGACCCAGTACTTC. This rearrangement joins TRBV11-2 to TRBJ2-5; D may be TRBD1 (5 bases). The CDR3 totals 15 residues. The V and J ends lost 1 base and 2 bases respectively, with 11 bases between them. Per germline, CDR1 SGHAT and CDR2 FQNNGV.

The rearrangement joins TRBV28 to TRBJ1-4; a possible D gene is TRBD1 (5 bases). The V and J ends lost 3 bases and 8 bases respectively, with 13 bases between them. The CDR3 runs to 14 residues. The germline gives CDR1 MDHEN, CDR2 SYDVKM. The CDR3 DNA sequence: TGTGCCAGCAGTTTCACAGGAAGAGACGAAAAACTGTTTTTT. Encoded protein: CASSFTGRDEKLFF.

The CDR3 DNA reads TGTGCCAGCAGCGCCTCCGGGACTAGGCAAGAGACCCAGTACTTC. As protein: CASSASGTRQETQYF. The V call is TRBV9, the J call TRBJ2-5; 8 bases line up with TRBD2. V dropped 3 bases and J dropped 2; count of bases not matched to a gene: 6. The CDR3 has 15 residues. In germline, CDR1 is SGDLS, CDR2 YYNGEE.

The V gene is TRBV11-2, the J gene TRBJ1-4; 7 bases are a match to TRBD1. The CDR3 contains 15 residues. CDR1 is SGHAT and CDR2 is FQNNGV in the germline V gene. The V segment lost 6 bases and the J segment 6 bases; nucleotides outside the gene matches: 10. CDR3 sequence (DNA): TGTGCCAGCAGTATTAGGGGCAGGGGGGATGAAAAACTGTTTTTT. Translated, it gives CASSIRGRGDEKLFF.

The chain joins TRBV9 to TRBJ2-5; a possible D gene is TRBD2 (6 bases). Germline assignment: CDR1 SGDLS and CDR2 YYNGEE. The CDR3 sequence is 14 residues long. With 0 bases removed from V and 5 bases from J, the gap between germline ends came to 11 bases. In nucleotides, the CDR3 is TGTGCCAGCAGCGTAGAGGCCAGCGGGGAGACCCAGTACTTC. Residues: CASSVEASGETQYF. Full variable domain (missing parts from reference TRBV9 and TRBJ2-5): DSGVTQTPKHLITATGQRVTLRCSPRSGDLSVYWYQQSLDQGLQFLIQYYNGEERAKGNILERFSAQQFPDLHSELNLSSLELGDSALYFCASSVEASGETQYFGPGTRLLVL.